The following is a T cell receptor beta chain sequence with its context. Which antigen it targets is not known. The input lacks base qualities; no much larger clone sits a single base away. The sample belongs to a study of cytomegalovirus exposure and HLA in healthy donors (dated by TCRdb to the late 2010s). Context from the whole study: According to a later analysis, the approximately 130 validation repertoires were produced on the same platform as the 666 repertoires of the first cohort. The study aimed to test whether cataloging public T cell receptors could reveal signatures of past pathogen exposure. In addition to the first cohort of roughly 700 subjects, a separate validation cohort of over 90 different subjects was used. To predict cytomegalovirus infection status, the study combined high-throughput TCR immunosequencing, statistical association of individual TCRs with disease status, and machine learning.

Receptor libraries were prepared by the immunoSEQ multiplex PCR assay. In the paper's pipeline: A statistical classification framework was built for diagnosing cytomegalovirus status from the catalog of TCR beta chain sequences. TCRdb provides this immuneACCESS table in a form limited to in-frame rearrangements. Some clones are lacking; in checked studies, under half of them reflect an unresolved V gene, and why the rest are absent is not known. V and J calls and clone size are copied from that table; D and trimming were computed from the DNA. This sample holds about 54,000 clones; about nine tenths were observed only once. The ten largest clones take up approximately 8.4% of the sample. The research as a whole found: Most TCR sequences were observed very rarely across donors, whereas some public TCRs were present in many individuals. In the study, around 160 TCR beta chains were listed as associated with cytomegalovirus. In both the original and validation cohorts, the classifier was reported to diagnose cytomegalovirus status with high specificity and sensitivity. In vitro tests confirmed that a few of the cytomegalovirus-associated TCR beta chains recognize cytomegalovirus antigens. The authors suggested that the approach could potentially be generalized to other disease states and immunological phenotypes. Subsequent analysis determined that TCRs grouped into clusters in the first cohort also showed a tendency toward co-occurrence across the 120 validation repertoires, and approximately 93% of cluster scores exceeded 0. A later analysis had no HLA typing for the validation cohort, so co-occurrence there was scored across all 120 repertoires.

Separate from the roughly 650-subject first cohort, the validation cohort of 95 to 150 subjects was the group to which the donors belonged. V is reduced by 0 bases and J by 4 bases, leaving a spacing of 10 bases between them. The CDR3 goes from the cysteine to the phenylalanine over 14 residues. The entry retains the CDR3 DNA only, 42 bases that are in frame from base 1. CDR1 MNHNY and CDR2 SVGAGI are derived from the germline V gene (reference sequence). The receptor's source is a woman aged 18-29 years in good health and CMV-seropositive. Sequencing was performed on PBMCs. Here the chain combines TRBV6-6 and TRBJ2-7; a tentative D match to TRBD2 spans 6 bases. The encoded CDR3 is CASSYSRDLYEQYF. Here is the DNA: TGTGCCAGCAGTTACTCGCGGGATCTTTACGAGCAGTACTTC.